This TCR beta chain comes out of a study of T cells in Graves' hyperthyroidism and ophthalmopathy. Exclusion of patients followed from uncontrolled infection, other autoimmune disease, pregnancy or lactation. It was RNA transcripts that yielded the amplified TCR beta CDR3 regions. TCR CDR3 underwent first-round RT-PCR with the HTBI primer set. TCRdb reprocessed the multiplex PCR reads via MiXCR and lists one record per CDR3 protein. The table includes a few hundred thousand distinct CDR3 sequences, 46% detected once. The germline gives CDR1 SNHLY, CDR2 FYNNEI. With V trimmed by 6 bases and J by 2 bases, 1 base remained unmatched. CDR3 length: 13 residues. This clonotype has at least ten counts. Antigen specificity is unknown. Findings and limits, study-wide: Model predictions of ophthalmopathy came a median approximately 6.2 months before onset. Most thyroid clonotypes that were expanded above 0.001 also turned up in blood.

The chain couples TRBV2 to TRBJ2-7; 10 bases map to TRBD1. The TCR sequence derives from an adult woman with Graves' disease, either hyperthyroidism or ophthalmopathy (not recorded which). Input material: peripheral blood or thyroid tissue (not recorded which). Here the CDR3 DNA reads TGTGCCAGCAGCGGACAGGGGGCCTACGAGCAGTACTTC. This encodes CASSGQGAYEQYF.